The TCR beta chain described here comes from a study of blood T cell repertoires in COVID-19. Overall study: Italy, Spain and the United States were the sources of the convalescent and acute COVID-19 samples.

Trimming removed 1 base from V and 4 bases from J, with 10 bases in between. The CDR3 runs 15 residues. The germline gives CDR1 LNHDA, CDR2 SQIVND (reference sequence). Repertoires were generated with immunoSEQ multiplex PCR, while TCRdb's copy carries only in-frame clones and drops some. There are about 44,000 clones in the sample; around 80% occur only once, and over 40% lies in the top ten. The chain links TRBV19 to TRBJ1-4; D ambiguous. This TCR came from a human donor in a cohort sampled during active COVID-19. Sequencing was carried out using peripheral blood. The CDR3 is CASSIVTINNEKLFF. Written as DNA, the CDR3 is TGTGCCAGTAGTATAGTGACAATTAATAATGAAAAACTGTTTTTT.